This T cell receptor beta chain was sequenced for a study of cytomegalovirus exposure and HLA in healthy donors. Study outcomes and limitations: Researchers reported in a later analysis that common viral pathogens appeared linked to several top clusters. Data from an earlier analysis indicated that most TCR beta V segments were productive either about 87% or about 30% of the time. TCR beta V- and J-gene trimming, according to a later analysis, was linked to a missense DCLRE1C variant.

V gave up 0 bases and J gave up 4 bases, with 10 bases separating them. Germline lookup yields CDR1 SGHNT and CDR2 YYREEE (reference sequence). The CDR3 totals 15 residues. Only one count was recorded for this clone. Antigen unknown. In the PCR, 60 Vbeta and 13 Jbeta primers were used. The protocol was immunoSEQ multiplex PCR, while the TCRdb copy is restricted to in-frame clones and leaves out a portion. The repertoire holds 90,000 to 110,000 clones, less than 85% seen once, with around 8.5% in the top ten. V and J are TRBV5-4 and TRBJ2-2, with a weak D call TRBD1 (5 bases). Source material: PBMCs. This TCR was recovered from a man aged 35 to 55 in good health and CMV-seropositive. In DNA form, the CDR3 reads TGTGCCAGCAGCTTGGTTGCAGGGCCCACCGGGGAGCTGTTTTTT. Its translation is CASSLVAGPTGELFF.